This TCR beta chain was captured in a study of T cell responses to AZD1222 COVID-19 vaccine. TCRdb's table, derived via immunoSEQ multiplex PCR, lists solely in-frame clones and lacks some. The table lists roughly 150,000 clones, under 95% of them singletons. This CDR3 spans 13 amino acids. The V segment lost 2 bases and the J segment 10 bases; nucleotides outside the gene matches: 5. The rearrangement links TRBV12-3 or TRBV12-4 to TRBJ2-1; 7 positions match TRBD2. The sequencing used peripheral blood, collected on day 0 of AZD1222 vaccination. The sequence came from an adult in good health. CDR3 amino acids: CASSLRREKEQFF. The DNA for the CDR3 is TGTGCCAGCAGTTTAAGGCGGGAGAAGGAGCAGTTCTTC.